This T cell receptor beta chain was profiled in a study of blood T cells in healthy people across ages. General observations from the study: Diversity estimates drawn from one million T cells were deemed underestimates.

Details on this clonotype: Its antigen is not known.

Alongside a J-beta primer mix, a sample-barcoded 5' primer served in a second PCR lasting about 6 to 12 cycles. TCRdb fed the 5' RACE reads into MiXCR, producing one record per CDR3 protein. The data contain 800,000 or so distinct CDR3 sequences, roughly 25% of them singletons. Samples each yielded at least 6 micrograms of total RNA. The same data also went into a second study, on T cells of mothers and their children. Per that paper: At around 1.5 ug per 15 ul, all of the extracted RNA went into cDNA synthesis.

This clonotype was obtained from a boy between 10 and 17 years old in good health. Sequenced sample: blood.

The CDR3 is CSARRTGSHEQYF. CDR3 in DNA: TGCAGTGCCAGACGGACAGGGTCCCACGAGCAGTACTTC. The chain employs TRBV20-1 and TRBJ2-5; TRBD1 agrees at 8 bases. The closer fit of TRBJ2-7 to the DNA end suggests the J call may be wrong. Germline assignment: CDR1 DFQATT and CDR2 SNEGSKA (reference sequence). The CDR3 is made up of 13 amino acids.